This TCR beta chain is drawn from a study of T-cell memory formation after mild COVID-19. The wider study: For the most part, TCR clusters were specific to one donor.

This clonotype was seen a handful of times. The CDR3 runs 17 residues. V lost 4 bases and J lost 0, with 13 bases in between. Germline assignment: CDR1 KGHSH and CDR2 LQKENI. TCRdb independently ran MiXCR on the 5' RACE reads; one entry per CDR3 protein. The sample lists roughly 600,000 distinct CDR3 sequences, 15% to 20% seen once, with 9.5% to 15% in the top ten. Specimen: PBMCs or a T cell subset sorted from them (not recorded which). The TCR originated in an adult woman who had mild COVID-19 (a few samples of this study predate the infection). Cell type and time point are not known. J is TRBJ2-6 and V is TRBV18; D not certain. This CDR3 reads CASSLQTVGSGANVLTF. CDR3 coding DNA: TGTGCCAGCTCACTCCAGACCGTGGGCTCTGGGGCCAACGTCCTGACTTTC. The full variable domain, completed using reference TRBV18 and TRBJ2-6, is NAGVMQNPRHLVRRRGQEARLRCSPMKGHSHVYWYRQLPEEGLKFMVYLQKENIIDESGMPKERFSAEFPKEGPSILRIQQVVRGDSAAYFCASSLQTVGSGANVLTFGAGSRLTVL.